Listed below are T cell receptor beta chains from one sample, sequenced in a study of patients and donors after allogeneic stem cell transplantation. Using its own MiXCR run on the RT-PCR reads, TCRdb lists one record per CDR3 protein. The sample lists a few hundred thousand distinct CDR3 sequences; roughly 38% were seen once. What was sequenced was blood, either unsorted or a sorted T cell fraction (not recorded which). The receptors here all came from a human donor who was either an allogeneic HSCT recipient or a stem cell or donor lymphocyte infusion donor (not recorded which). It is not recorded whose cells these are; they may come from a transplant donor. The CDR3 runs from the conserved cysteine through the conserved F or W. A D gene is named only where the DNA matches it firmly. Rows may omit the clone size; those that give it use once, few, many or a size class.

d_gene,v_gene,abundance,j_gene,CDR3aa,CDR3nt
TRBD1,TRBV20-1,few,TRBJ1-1,CSAVGTGLYLSLEAFF,TGCAGTGCGGTTGGGACAGGCCTTTACTTGTCGCTTGAAGCTTTCTTT
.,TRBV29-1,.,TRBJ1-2,CSVVYRVGGYTF,TGCAGCGTTGTGTACAGGGTGGGAGGCTACACCTTC
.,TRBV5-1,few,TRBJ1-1,CASRTLGAGNTEAFF,TGCGCCAGCCGTACACTGGGCGCAGGGAACACTGAAGCTTTCTTT
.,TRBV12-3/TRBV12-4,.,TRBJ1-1,CASSHGVVSEAFF,TGTGCCAGCAGCCACGGGGTGGTCAGTGAAGCTTTCTTT
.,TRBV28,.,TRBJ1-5,CASSPEGGNQPQHF,TGTGCCAGCAGCCCCGAGGGGGGCAATCAGCCCCAGCATTTT
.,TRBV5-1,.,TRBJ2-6,CASSLEVRASGANVLTF,TGCGCCAGCAGCTTGGAGGTCAGGGCCTCTGGGGCCAACGTCCTGACTTTC
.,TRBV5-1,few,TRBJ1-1,CASTEDLNTEAFF,TGCGCCAGTACAGAGGACCTGAACACTGAAGCTTTCTTT
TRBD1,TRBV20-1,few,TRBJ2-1,CSARDPGTGGNEQFF,TGCAGTGCTAGAGATCCCGGGACAGGGGGCAATGAGCAGTTCTTC
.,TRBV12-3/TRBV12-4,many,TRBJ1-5,CASSDRGNQPQHF,TGTGCCAGCAGTGACAGAGGCAATCAGCCCCAGCATTTT
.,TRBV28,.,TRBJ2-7,CASSPRGVSIIYEQYF,TGTGCCAGCAGTCCCAGGGGGGTATCTATAATCTACGAGCAGTACTTC
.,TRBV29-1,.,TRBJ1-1,CSVADTGLNTEAFF,TGCAGCGTAGCTGACACAGGGTTGAACACTGAAGCTTTCTTT
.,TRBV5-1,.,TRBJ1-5,CASSWGSNQPQHF,TGCGCCAGCAGCTGGGGGAGCAATCAGCCCCAGCATTTT
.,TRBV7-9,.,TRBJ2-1,CASSSRDSYNEQFF,TGTGCCAGCAGCTCCCGGGACTCCTACAATGAGCAGTTCTTC
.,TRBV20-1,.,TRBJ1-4,CSAREGVAEKLFF,TGCAGTGCTAGAGAAGGGGTAGCAGAAAAACTGTTTTTT
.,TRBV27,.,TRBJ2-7,CASSYRRGTRFEQYF,TGTGCCAGCAGTTACCGCAGGGGTACTAGGTTCGAGCAGTACTTC
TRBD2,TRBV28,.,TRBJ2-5,CASSSSGDYSETQYF,TGTGCCAGCAGTTCCAGCGGGGATTATTCGGAGACCCAGTACTTC
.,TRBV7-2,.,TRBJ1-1,CASSLKRTLNTEAFF,TGTGCCAGCAGCTTAAAACGGACTCTCAACACTGAAGCTTTCTTT
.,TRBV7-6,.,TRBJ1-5,CASSLGGPDSNQPQHF,TGTGCCAGCAGCTTAGGGGGGCCAGATAGCAATCAGCCCCAGCATTTT
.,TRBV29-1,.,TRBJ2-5,CSGTGTPYQETQYF,TGCAGCGGGACCGGGACACCGTACCAAGAGACCCAGTACTTC
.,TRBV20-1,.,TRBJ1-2,CSARDLAVALYGYTF,TGCAGTGCTAGAGATTTGGCAGTCGCCCTGTATGGCTACACCTTC
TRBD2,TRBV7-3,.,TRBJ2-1,CASSVSGGAYNEQFF,TGTGCCAGCAGCGTGAGCGGGGGGGCCTACAATGAGCAGTTCTTC
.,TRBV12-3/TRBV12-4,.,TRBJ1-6,CASSFTRGPSGYNSPLHF,TGTGCCAGCAGTTTTACACGGGGGCCCTCTGGCTATAATTCACCCCTCCACTTT
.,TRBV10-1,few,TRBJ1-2,CASSMDRNYGYTF,TGCGCCAGCAGTATGGACAGAAACTATGGCTACACCTTC
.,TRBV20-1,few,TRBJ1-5,CSASRTNQPQHF,TGCAGTGCTAGCCGAACGAATCAGCCCCAGCATTTT
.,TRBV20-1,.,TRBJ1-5,CSARNGHQPQHF,TGCAGTGCTAGAAACGGGCATCAGCCCCAGCATTTT
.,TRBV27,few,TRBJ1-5,CASSLLGRRNQPQHF,TGTGCCAGCAGTTTATTGGGGAGACGGAATCAGCCCCAGCATTTT
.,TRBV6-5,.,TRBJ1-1,CASRKGRREAEAFF,TGTGCCAGCAGGAAGGGGCGCAGGGAGGCTGAAGCTTTCTTT
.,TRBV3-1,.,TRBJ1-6,CASNGTPLSPLHF,TGTGCCAGCAACGGGACCCCTTTATCACCCCTCCACTTT
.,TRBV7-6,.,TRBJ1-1,CASSLAPTRRGTEAFF,TGTGCCAGCAGCTTAGCCCCGACCCGGAGGGGGACTGAAGCTTTCTTT
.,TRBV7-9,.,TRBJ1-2,CASGQRTYGYTF,TGTGCCAGCGGGCAGAGAACTTATGGCTACACCTTC
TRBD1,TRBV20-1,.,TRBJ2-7,CSARQGLRYEQYF,TGCAGTGCCCGACAGGGGTTAAGGTACGAGCAGTACTTC
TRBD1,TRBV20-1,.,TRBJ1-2,CSAIRKLLQGMRNGYTF,TGCAGTGCTATTCGAAAACTCTTACAGGGGATGAGAAATGGCTACACCTTC
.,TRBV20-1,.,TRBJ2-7,CSARRSTSEQYF,TGCAGTGCTAGAAGGAGTACGTCCGAGCAGTACTTC
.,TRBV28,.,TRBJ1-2,CASSPKGVGYTF,TGTGCCAGCAGCCCAAAGGGGGTCGGCTACACCTTC
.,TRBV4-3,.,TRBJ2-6,CASSQGVVGPHSGANVLTF,TGCGCCAGCAGCCAAGGAGTCGTAGGGCCCCACTCTGGGGCCAACGTCCTGACTTTC
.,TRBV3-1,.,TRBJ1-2,CASSQASYYGYTF,TGTGCCAGCAGCCAAGCCAGCTACTATGGCTACACCTTC
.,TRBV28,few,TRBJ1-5,CASPPGGRHNQPQHF,TGTGCCAGCCCCCCGGGGGGAAGGCACAATCAGCCCCAGCATTTT
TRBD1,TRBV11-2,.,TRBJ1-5,CASSVDRAGQPQHF,TGTGCCAGCAGCGTGGACAGGGCCGGTCAGCCCCAGCATTTT
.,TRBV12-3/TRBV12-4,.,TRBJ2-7,CASSFVGRTYEQYF,TGTGCCAGCAGTTTCGTCGGACGGACCTACGAGCAGTACTTC